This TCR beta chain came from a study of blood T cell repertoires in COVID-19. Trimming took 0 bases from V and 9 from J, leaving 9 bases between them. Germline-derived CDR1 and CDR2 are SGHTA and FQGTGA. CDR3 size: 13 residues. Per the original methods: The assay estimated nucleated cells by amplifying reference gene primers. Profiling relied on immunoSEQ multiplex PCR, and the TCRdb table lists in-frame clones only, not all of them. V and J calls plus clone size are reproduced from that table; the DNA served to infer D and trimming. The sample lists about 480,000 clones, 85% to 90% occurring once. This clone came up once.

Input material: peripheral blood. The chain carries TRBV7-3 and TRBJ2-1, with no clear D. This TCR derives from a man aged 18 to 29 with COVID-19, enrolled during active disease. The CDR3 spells CASSLTRDLEQFF. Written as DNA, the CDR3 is TGTGCCAGCAGCTTAACCCGAGATCTTGAGCAGTTCTTC.